This T cell receptor (beta chain) is from a study of cytomegalovirus exposure and HLA in healthy donors. The germline V and J ends were trimmed by 11 bases and 2 bases, with 12 bases remaining between them. This CDR3 has 12 amino acids. The germline V gene encodes CDR1 SGHTA and CDR2 FQGNSA. Comments on this clone: Its antigen is unknown.

Whole-study results and caveats: The dataset shows that most TCR sequences were rare, while some public TCRs occurred in many donors. The study listed 164 cytomegalovirus-associated TCR beta chains.

Some clones are missing from TCRdb's copy, which holds only in-frame ones; the method was immunoSEQ multiplex PCR. The table includes approximately 200,000 clones, roughly 82% detected once. Sequencing was done on a sample of PBMCs. The chain is built from TRBV7-2 and TRBJ2-5; D possibly corresponds to TRBD1 (5 bases). The TCR sequence derives from a man between 18 and 35 years old in good health and CMV-seropositive. Here the CDR3 reads CASSQGQETQYF. As DNA, the CDR3 is TGTGCCTCCAGCCAGGGACAAGAGACCCAGTACTTC.